This T cell receptor beta chain was retrieved from a study of blood T cell repertoires in COVID-19. In the study overall: COVID-19 samples collected from the United States, Italy and Spain covered acute and convalescent phases. In each case, the material was cDNA or gDNA derived from T cells, B-cell-depleted T cells, or PBMCs.

The V gene's germline CDR1 is MNHEY and CDR2 SMNVEV (reference sequence). CDR3 length: 15 amino acids. V shed 4 bases and J 1 base; nucleotides not matched to a gene: 4. Methods used by the authors: Estimation of nucleated cell counts was performed using reference gene primer amplification. Clones were sequenced by immunoSEQ multiplex PCR, and TCRdb holds only the in-frame ones, with some missing. That table is the source of V, J and clone size, and D and trimming were worked out from the DNA. The sample has about 220,000 clones, 86% seen once; the top ten hold around 2%. Sequenced sample: peripheral blood. The gene calls are TRBV27 and TRBJ2-1, with TRBD2 identical over 7 bases. The receptor was isolated from a man aged 25-45 years who had recovered from COVID-19. The CDR3 region has the DNA TGTGCCAGCAGTTCTCGCGGGGGTTCCTACAATGAGCAGTTCTTC. Residues: CASSSRGGSYNEQFF.